The 15 T cell receptor beta chains below were found in one sample sequenced in a study of cytomegalovirus exposure and HLA in healthy donors (dated by TCRdb to about 2017). Library preparation was by the immunoSEQ multiplex PCR assay. The multiplex PCR relied on a mix of 60 forward primers for TCR Vbeta segments and 13 reverse primers for TCR Jbeta segments. TCRdb holds this immuneACCESS table with in-frame rearrangements only. Some clones are missing; in checked studies, unresolved V genes explain under half, and the rest has no known cause. The sample's own table lists 55,000 to 70,000 clones. The top ten constitute roughly 2.3% of the sample. What was sequenced was PBMCs. These receptor sequences come from a female donor in good health and CMV-seropositive.

The chain is built from TRBV2 and TRBJ1-2; D perhaps matches TRBD1 (6 bases). This CDR3 has 14 residues. CDR1 and CDR2 (germline): SNHLY, FYNNEI. V lost 5 bases to trimming and J lost 0 bases, with 10 bases between them. The CDR3 is CASSQGTSNYGYTF. The CDR3 coding sequence is TGTGCCAGCAGTCAGGGGACATCTAACTATGGCTACACCTTC.

This rearrangement joins TRBV2 to TRBJ1-2; no definite D call. This CDR3 spans 14 amino acids. CDR1 and CDR2 (germline): SNHLY, FYNNEI. V shed 10 bases and J shed 7 bases, with 22 bases lying between them. The CDR3 is CATGLRRETGGYTF. The CDR3 nucleotides read TGTGCCACCGGGCTTCGTCGGGAGACGGGTGGCTACACCTTC.

J is TRBJ2-1 and V is TRBV6-1; 10 bases align to TRBD2. Germline V CDR1 and CDR2: MNHNS, SASEGT. This CDR3 spans 15 amino acids. V was clipped by 2 bases and J by 6 bases; unmatched bases: 4. DNA of the CDR3: TGTGCCAGCAGTGAACACTCTAGCGGGAGCAATGAGCAGTTCTTC. Translated: CASSEHSSGSNEQFF.

The chain carries TRBV6-5 and TRBJ1-1; D remains unclear. Trimming shortened V by 0 bases and J by 6 bases, and 11 bases separated the two germline ends. The CDR3 has 14 amino acids. From germline, CDR1 is MNHEY and CDR2 SVGAGI. This chain's CDR3 is CASSYSDLTSEAFF. In nucleotides, the CDR3 is TGTGCCAGCAGTTACTCCGATCTCACATCTGAAGCTTTCTTT.

The rearrangement joins TRBV6-6 to TRBJ2-1; 7 bases are a match to TRBD1. Germline loops: CDR1 MNHNY, CDR2 SVGAGI (reference sequence). The CDR3 sequence is 14 residues long. With V trimmed by 6 bases and J by 4 bases, 6 bases remained unmatched. The CDR3 region is CASSTGTVYNEQFF. The CDR3 DNA reads TGTGCCAGCAGCACAGGGACAGTTTACAATGAGCAGTTCTTC.

The rearrangement uses TRBV6-1 and TRBJ1-3, with 7 bases matching TRBD1. From germline, CDR1 is MNHNS and CDR2 SASEGT. The V gene end was trimmed by 6 bases and the J gene end by 0 bases; junction bases not matched to a gene: 5. This CDR3 region has 15 residues. The CDR3 DNA is TGTGCCAGCAGCGTTACAGGGGTCTCTGGAAACACCATATATTTT. Protein sequence: CASSVTGVSGNTIYF.

This chain connects TRBV4-2 to TRBJ1-6; 8 nucleotides agree with TRBD1. J lost 9 bases, V lost 0 bases, and 7 bases had no gene match. Germline V lookup: CDR1 LGHNA, CDR2 YNFKEQ. The CDR3 is made up of 16 amino acids. The CDR3 region has the DNA TGTGCCAGCAGCCAAGATCAGCAGGGGGCAAGTTCACCCCTCCACTTT. Translating gives CASSQDQQGASSPLHF.

The V and J genes are TRBV6-5 and TRBJ2-2; 7 bases agree with TRBD2. J lost 8 bases, V lost 6 bases, and 6 bases had no gene match. CDR3 size: 13 residues. Germline V lookup: CDR1 MNHEY, CDR2 SVGAGI. Here the CDR3 reads CASSRTGGGELFF. The DNA of the CDR3 is TGTGCCAGCAGCCGTACGGGGGGAGGGGAGCTGTTTTTT.

J is TRBJ2-3 and V is TRBV7-2, with 11 positions matching TRBD1. The V segment lost 4 bases and the J segment 3 bases; nucleotides outside the gene matches: 3. CDR1 SGHTA and CDR2 FQGNSA come from the germline V gene. The CDR3 runs 15 residues. The CDR3 here is CASSYGQGATDTQYF. The CDR3 DNA reads as TGTGCCAGCAGCTACGGACAGGGGGCAACAGATACGCAGTATTTT.

J is TRBJ2-1 and V is TRBV7-3, with TRBD1 identical over 10 bases. CDR1 and CDR2 from the germline V gene are SGHTA and FQGTGA. The CDR3 has 16 residues. Trimming removed 4 bases from V and 2 bases from J; junction bases left unmatched: 5. CDR3: CASSSLGTGAYNEQFF. The CDR3 nucleotides are TGTGCCAGCAGCTCCCTTGGGACAGGGGCCTACAATGAGCAGTTCTTC.

The rearrangement uses TRBV6-6 and TRBJ1-2; D is undetermined. CDR1 MNHNY and CDR2 SVGAGI come from the germline V gene (reference sequence). V was shortened by 2 bases and J by 4 bases, with 8 bases between the two germline ends. The CDR3 runs 13 residues. CDR3 nucleotide sequence: TGTGCCAGCAGTTACAGTGAGAGCTATGGCTACACCTTC. Amino acids: CASSYSESYGYTF.

This sequence joins TRBV10-3 and TRBJ2-7; perhaps TRBD1 as D (6 bases). V was shortened by 2 bases and J by 4 bases, with 15 bases between the two germline ends. The CDR3 has 15 residues. The germline CDR1 and CDR2 sequences are ENHRY and SYGVKD. The CDR3 is CAISEHWDTPYEQYF. CDR3 nucleotides: TGTGCCATCAGTGAGCACTGGGACACTCCGTACGAGCAGTACTTC.

This rearrangement joins TRBV5-4 to TRBJ1-2, with 8 bases that match TRBD1. The V gene end was trimmed by 7 bases and the J gene end by 7 bases; junction bases not matched to a gene: 12. The V gene's germline CDR1 is SGHNT and CDR2 YYREEE (reference sequence). The CDR3 extends over 14 amino acids. As DNA, the CDR3 is TGTGCCAGCTCCCCCCGGGGGGACAGGCTTGGCTACACCTTC. It translates to CASSPRGDRLGYTF.

The chain uses TRBV5-1 and TRBJ1-2; D gene ambiguous. Germline V gene data show CDR1 as SGHRS and CDR2 as YFSETQ. V shed 5 bases and J shed 8 bases, with 16 bases lying between them. CDR3 length: 13 amino acids. This chain's CDR3 is CASRPVGGSGYTF. The CDR3 DNA reads TGCGCCAGCAGGCCGGTAGGAGGGAGCGGCTACACCTTC.

The chain carries TRBV18 and TRBJ2-1, with TRBD2 as a possible D gene (6 bases). The germline CDR1 and CDR2 sequences are KGHSH and LQKENI. This CDR3 is 13 amino acids long. Trimming left V 9 bases short and J 5 bases short, with 14 bases between. The CDR3 nucleotides are TGTGCCAGTACCTCGGGACTTGACAATGAGCAGTTCTTC. As protein: CASTSGLDNEQFF.